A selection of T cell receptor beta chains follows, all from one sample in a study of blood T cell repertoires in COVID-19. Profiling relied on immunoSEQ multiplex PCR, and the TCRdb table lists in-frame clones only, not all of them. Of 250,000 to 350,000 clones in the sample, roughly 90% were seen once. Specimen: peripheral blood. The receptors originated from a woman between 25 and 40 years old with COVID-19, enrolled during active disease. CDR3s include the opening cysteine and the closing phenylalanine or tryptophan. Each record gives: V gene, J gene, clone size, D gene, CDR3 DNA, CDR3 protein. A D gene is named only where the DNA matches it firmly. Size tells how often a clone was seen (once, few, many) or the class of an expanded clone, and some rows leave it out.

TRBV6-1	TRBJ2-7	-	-	TGTGCCAGCAGTGATCTGTCGTACGTAGAAATCTACGAGCAGTACTTC	CASSDLSYVEIYEQYF
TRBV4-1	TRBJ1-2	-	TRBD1	TGCGCCAGCAGCCCAGGACGGACAGGGGGCAACTATGGCTACACCTTC	CASSPGRTGGNYGYTF
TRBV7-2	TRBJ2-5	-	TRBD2	TGTGCCAGCAGCTTAGCGGGAGGGGAGACCCAGTACTTC	CASSLAGGETQYF
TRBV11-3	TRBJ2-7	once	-	TGTGCCAGCAGCTCCTCCCGGTCGGGCGAGCAGTACTTC	CASSSSRSGEQYF
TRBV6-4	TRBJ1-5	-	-	TGTGCCAGATCGAGGGGGTTACAGCCCCAGCATTTT	CARSRGLQPQHF
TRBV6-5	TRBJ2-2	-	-	TGTGCCAGCAGTTACTCGGGAGAGCCTACCGGGGAGCTGTTTTTT	CASSYSGEPTGELFF
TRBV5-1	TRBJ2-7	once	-	TGCGCCAGCAGCTTGGAGGGGCTCTACGAGCAGTACTTC	CASSLEGLYEQYF
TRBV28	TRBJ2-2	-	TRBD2	TGTGCCAGCATAGCGGGCTGGGGCACCGGGGAGCTGTTTTTT	CASIAGWGTGELFF
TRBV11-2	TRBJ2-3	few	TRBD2	TGTGCCAGCAGCTTAGGTAGCCCCCTAGCGGAAAGCACAGATACGCAGTATTTT	CASSLGSPLAESTDTQYF
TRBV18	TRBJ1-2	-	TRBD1	TGTGCCAGCTCACCCCCAGGGGGACAAGCCTATGGCTACACCTTC	CASSPPGGQAYGYTF
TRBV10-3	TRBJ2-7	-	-	TGTGCCATCAGACCTCTGGGGGGCGAGCAGTACTTC	CAIRPLGGEQYF
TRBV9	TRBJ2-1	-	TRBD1	TGTGCCAGCAACAGACAGGGTTTTGGGAATGAGCAGTTCTTC	CASNRQGFGNEQFF
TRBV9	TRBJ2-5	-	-	TGTGCCAGCAGCGTAGGTCAGCAAGAGACCCAGTACTTC	CASSVGQQETQYF
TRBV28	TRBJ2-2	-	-	TGTGCCAGCGTCCGAGGGGGGGACACCGGGGAGCTGTTTTTT	CASVRGGDTGELFF
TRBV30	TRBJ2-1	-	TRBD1	TGTGCCTGGGGACAGGGAAAGGACAATGAGCAGTTCTTC	CAWGQGKDNEQFF
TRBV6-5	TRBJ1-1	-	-	TGTGCCAGCAGTTACGGAGGAGTCCGCGCTGAAGCTTTCTTT	CASSYGGVRAEAFF
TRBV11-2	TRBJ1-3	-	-	TGTGCCAGCAGCGCGAGAAACACCATATATTTT	CASSARNTIYF
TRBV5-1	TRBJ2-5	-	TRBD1	TGCGCCAGCAGTGACAGGGGGCAGGGGGAGACCCAGTACTTC	CASSDRGQGETQYF
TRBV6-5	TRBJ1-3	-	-	TGTGCCAGCAGTTACTCGCGTCCAGGTGCCGGAAACACCATATATTTT	CASSYSRPGAGNTIYF
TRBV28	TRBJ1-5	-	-	TGTGCCAGCAGTCTCTGGCCAGGGCTGGGGAGCAATCAGCCCCAGCATTTT	CASSLWPGLGSNQPQHF
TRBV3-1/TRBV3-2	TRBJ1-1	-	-	TGTGCCAGCAGCCAAGCGACAGTAAACACTGAAGCTTTCTTT	CASSQATVNTEAFF
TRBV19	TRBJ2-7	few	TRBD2	TGTGCCAGTAGTAGAACTAGCGGGAGCCTGGGTGAGCAGTACTTC	CASSRTSGSLGEQYF
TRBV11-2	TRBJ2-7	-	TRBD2	TGTGCCAGCAGCCCTCTGACTAGCGGGAGACGTGAGCAGTACTTC	CASSPLTSGRREQYF
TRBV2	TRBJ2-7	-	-	TGTGCCAGCGAGATGAGGCCCTCCTACGAGCAGTACTTC	CASEMRPSYEQYF
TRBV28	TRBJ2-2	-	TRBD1	TGTGCCATCAAGACAGGGGTTGACGGGGAGCTGTTTTTT	CAIKTGVDGELFF
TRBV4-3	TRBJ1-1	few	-	TGCGCCAGCAGCCAAGATTGGGACTACTCTGAAGCTTTCTTT	CASSQDWDYSEAFF
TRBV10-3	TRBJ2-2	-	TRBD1	TGTGCCAGCCTACAGGGGGCAGGTACCGGGGAGCTGTTTTTT	CASLQGAGTGELFF
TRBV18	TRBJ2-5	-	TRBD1	TGTGCCAGCTCACCTCCCGGGACAGGGATCCAAGAGACCCAGTACTTC	CASSPPGTGIQETQYF
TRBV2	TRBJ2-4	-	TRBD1	TGTGCCAGCAGTGAATTGGGGACAGGGGGTTTCAAAAACATTCAGTACTTC	CASSELGTGGFKNIQYF
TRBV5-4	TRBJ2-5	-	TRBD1	TGTGCCAGCAGCATCTCGGACAGGGCCCAAGAGACCCAGTACTTC	CASSISDRAQETQYF
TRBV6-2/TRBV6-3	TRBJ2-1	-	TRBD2	TGTGCCAGCAGTTACTCGACTAGCTTTGCTGAGCAGTTCTTC	CASSYSTSFAEQFF
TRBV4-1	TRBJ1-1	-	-	TGCGCCAGCAGCCGGCTAGTCGGCCAGGGGAATACTGAAGCTTTCTTT	CASSRLVGQGNTEAFF
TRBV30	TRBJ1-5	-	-	TGTGCCTGGAGTGTATCACAGGGAGTAAGTCAGCCCCAGCATTTT	CAWSVSQGVSQPQHF
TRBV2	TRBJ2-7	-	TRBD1	TGTGCCAGCTTAGGGACAGACTCCTACGAGCAGTACTTC	CASLGTDSYEQYF
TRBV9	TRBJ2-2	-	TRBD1	TGTGCCAGCAGCGCCCCTTTGGACAGGAGAAACACCGGGGAGCTGTTTTTT	CASSAPLDRRNTGELFF
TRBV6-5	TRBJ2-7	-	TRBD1	TGTGCCAGCAGTTCCGGGACAGGGGCTTTCTACGAGCAGTACTTC	CASSSGTGAFYEQYF
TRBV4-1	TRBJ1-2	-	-	TGCGCCAGCAGCCAAAACAGGGAGGGTACTAACTATGGCTACACCTTC	CASSQNREGTNYGYTF
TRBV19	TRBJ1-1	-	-	TGTGCCAGTAGTAACCCGACAACCCCAGCTTTCTTT	CASSNPTTPAFF
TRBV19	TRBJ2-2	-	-	TGTGCCAGTAGTCCTTGGACAGCCTCGAACACCGGGGAGCTGTTTTTT	CASSPWTASNTGELFF
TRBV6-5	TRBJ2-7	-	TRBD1	TGTGCCAGCCTAGGGCGGGACAGGGGGCACGAGCAGTACTTC	CASLGRDRGHEQYF
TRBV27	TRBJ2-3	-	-	TGTGCCAGTTCTGGGCAGGGGGGAGATACGCAGTATTTT	CASSGQGGDTQYF
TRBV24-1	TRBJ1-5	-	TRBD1	TGTGCCACCAGTGATTTAAGGGCTTTACGAGCCGGGACAGGGTCTTATAGCAATCAGCCCCAGCATTTT	CATSDLRALRAGTGSYSNQPQHF
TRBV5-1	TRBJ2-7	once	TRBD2	TGCGCCAGCAGCTTGGCCCTAGCGGGAGGGCCTGCAGTGACCGAGCAGTACTTC	CASSLALAGGPAVTEQYF
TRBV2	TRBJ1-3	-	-	TGTGCCAGCAGTCAGGACAGCCAAGTTACCGGAAACACCATATATTTT	CASSQDSQVTGNTIYF
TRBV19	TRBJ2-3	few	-	TGTGCCAGTAGTGGTGGTGCGACAGGGACTCCTAGCACAGATACGCAGTATTTT	CASSGGATGTPSTDTQYF
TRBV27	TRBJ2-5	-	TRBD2	TGTGCCAGCAGTTCTCTAGGGGCGGGAGGGCCCGAGGAGACCCAGTACTTC	CASSSLGAGGPEETQYF
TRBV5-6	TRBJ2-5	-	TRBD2	TGTGCCAGCAGCTTGGGACTAGCGGGAGGCGGGGAGACCCAGTACTTC	CASSLGLAGGGETQYF
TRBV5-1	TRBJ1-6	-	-	TGCGCCAGCAGCCTCAGTTTTAATTCACCCCTCCACTTT	CASSLSFNSPLHF
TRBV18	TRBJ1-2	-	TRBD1	TGTGCCAGCTCACCGGGGACAGGGAGGGGCTACACCTTC	CASSPGTGRGYTF
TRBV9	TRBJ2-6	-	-	TGTGCCAGCAGCCCTCCCCTGTCGGGGGGGGCCAACGTCCTGACTTTC	CASSPPLSGGANVLTF
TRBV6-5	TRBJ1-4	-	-	TGTGCCAGTTCGCCAGGGTTTTCTAATGAAAAACTGTTTTTT	CASSPGFSNEKLFF